Listed below are T cell receptor beta chains from one sample, sequenced in a study of OX40 agonist ivuxolimab in advanced cancers. Assay used: immunoSEQ multiplex PCR; TCRdb lists only in-frame clones, some missing. The sample includes some 85,000 clones, approximately 91% seen only once; the top ten take 0.25% to 0.3%. The sample was CD4+ or CD8+ T cells sorted from blood, taken in a trial of the OX40 agonist ivuxolimab. The source of these receptors is an adult with an advanced solid tumor such as melanoma, head and neck, liver or kidney cancer. The CDR3 runs from the conserved cysteine through the conserved F or W. A D gene is named only where the DNA matches it firmly. Not every row has a clone size; where given, it reads once, few, many or a size class.

J,V,D,size,CDR3,DNA
TRBJ2-1,TRBV16,NA,NA,CASSQDYGPDNEQFF,TGTGCCAGCAGCCAAGACTACGGGCCTGACAATGAGCAGTTCTTC
TRBJ1-2,TRBV2,TRBD1,NA,CASSPRGDQGYTF,TGTGCCAGCAGCCCCAGGGGGGACCAAGGCTACACCTTC
TRBJ1-2,TRBV9,NA,NA,CASSVGAAAGVDGYTF,TGTGCCAGCAGCGTAGGGGCGGCGGCAGGGGTGGATGGCTACACCTTC
TRBJ1-1,TRBV6-1,TRBD1,few,CASSPGQKNTEAFF,TGTGCCAGCAGTCCGGGACAGAAAAACACTGAAGCTTTCTTT
TRBJ2-6,TRBV7-8,TRBD2,NA,CASSLRGLAGGLGANVLTF,TGTGCCAGCAGCTTACGGGGACTAGCGGGGGGTCTTGGGGCCAACGTCCTGACTTTC
TRBJ1-1,TRBV6-5,NA,NA,CASSPRGPIEAFF,TGTGCCAGCAGTCCCCGTGGGCCCATTGAAGCTTTCTTT
TRBJ2-7,TRBV6-5,NA,once,CASSSELRGFSYEQYF,TGTGCCAGCAGTTCCGAACTTCGGGGTTTCTCCTACGAGCAGTACTTC
TRBJ2-5,TRBV7-6,NA,NA,CASSLSEWETQYF,TGTGCCAGCAGCTTATCTGAGTGGGAGACCCAGTACTTC
TRBJ1-4,TRBV2,NA,NA,CASSEEPRWGATNEKLFF,TGTGCCAGCAGTGAGGAGCCACGGTGGGGGGCAACTAATGAAAAACTGTTTTTT
TRBJ1-3,TRBV7-8,NA,few,CASRPAPSSGNTIYF,TGTGCCAGCAGGCCCGCCCCTAGCTCTGGAAACACCATATATTTT
TRBJ2-7,TRBV6-6,NA,NA,CASSYRLGSYEQYF,TGTGCCAGCAGTTACCGTCTCGGTTCCTACGAGCAGTACTTC
TRBJ2-1,TRBV10-2,NA,NA,CASSEARRRGARRGTYNEQFF,TGCGCCAGCAGTGAAGCCAGACGGAGGGGAGCAAGAAGGGGAACCTACAATGAGCAGTTCTTC
TRBJ1-5,TRBV6-4,NA,NA,CASSMNSNQPQHF,TGTGCCAGCAGCATGAATAGCAATCAGCCCCAGCATTTT
TRBJ1-1,TRBV27,NA,NA,CASSRVLYTEAFF,TGTGCCAGCAGCAGGGTTTTGTACACTGAAGCTTTCTTT
TRBJ2-4,TRBV11-2,TRBD2,few,CASRGGEAGIRAKNIQYF,TGTGCCAGCAGGGGAGGGGAGGCAGGGATCAGAGCCAAAAACATTCAGTACTTC
TRBJ2-2,TRBV27,NA,NA,CASSKGGRGELFF,TGTGCCAGCAGTAAGGGGGGACGCGGGGAGCTGTTTTTT
TRBJ1-5,TRBV7-6,NA,NA,CASSWPPEVKHQPQHF,TGTGCCAGCAGCTGGCCCCCCGAGGTAAAGCATCAGCCCCAGCATTTT
TRBJ1-4,TRBV5-4,TRBD1,NA,CASSWDRNEKLFF,TGTGCCAGCAGCTGGGACAGGAATGAAAAACTGTTTTTT
TRBJ2-7,TRBV6-5,TRBD2,few,CASSRGGSSYEQYF,TGTGCCAGCAGTCGGGGGGGGAGCTCCTACGAGCAGTACTTC
TRBJ1-1,TRBV19,NA,NA,CASIGFYGGRTFF,TGTGCCAGTATCGGTTTTTATGGGGGTAGGACTTTCTTT
TRBJ1-6,TRBV27,NA,NA,CASSLLYGGSPLHF,TGTGCCAGCAGTTTACTCTACGGGGGATCACCCCTCCACTTT
TRBJ2-3,TRBV11-3,TRBD1,NA,CASSLGVTGGADTQYF,TGTGCCAGCAGCTTAGGGGTGACAGGGGGCGCGGATACGCAGTATTTT
TRBJ1-4,TRBV19,NA,NA,CASMVGEMANEKLFF,TGTGCCAGTATGGTTGGGGAAATGGCTAATGAAAAACTGTTTTTT
TRBJ1-5,TRBV4-1,NA,NA,CASSPMTASNQPQHF,TGCGCCAGCAGCCCGATGACAGCTAGCAATCAGCCCCAGCATTTT
TRBJ2-2,TRBV7-3,TRBD2,few,CASSLQRGNTGELFF,TGTGCCAGCAGCTTACAGCGGGGGAACACCGGGGAGCTGTTTTTT
TRBJ2-5,TRBV7-6,NA,NA,CASSPPRGGLETQYF,TGTGCCAGCAGCCCCCCGAGAGGAGGGCTGGAGACCCAGTACTTC
TRBJ2-2,TRBV6-6,NA,NA,CASRLTGGELFF,TGTGCCAGCAGGCTTACGGGCGGGGAGCTGTTTTTT
TRBJ1-1,TRBV7-3,TRBD1,NA,CASSELQGDSAFF,TGTGCCAGCAGCGAGCTACAGGGGGATTCAGCTTTCTTT
TRBJ2-7,TRBV5-5,NA,few,CASSLDHRRSREHEQYF,TGTGCCAGCAGCTTGGACCACAGGCGTAGCCGGGAACACGAGCAGTACTTC
TRBJ2-5,TRBV6-1,NA,NA,CASSEGIETQYF,TGTGCCAGCAGTGAAGGGATAGAGACCCAGTACTTC
TRBJ2-1,TRBV7-9,NA,NA,CASSGVPFGNEQFF,TGTGCCAGCAGCGGGGTCCCCTTCGGCAATGAGCAGTTCTTC
TRBJ1-1,TRBV10-3,TRBD1,NA,CAISRTGSEAFF,TGTGCCATCAGCCGGACAGGGTCTGAAGCTTTCTTT
TRBJ2-1,TRBV9,TRBD1,NA,CASSTGPGQGGDEQFF,TGTGCCAGCAGCACAGGACCGGGACAGGGTGGGGATGAGCAGTTCTTC
TRBJ1-1,TRBV19,NA,NA,CASSIGAENTEAFF,TGTGCCAGTAGTATAGGGGCCGAAAACACTGAAGCTTTCTTT
TRBJ2-7,TRBV6-1,TRBD1,NA,CASSESFVGPGGQREQYF,TGTGCCAGCAGTGAATCATTCGTCGGGCCAGGGGGCCAACGGGAGCAGTACTTC
TRBJ2-7,TRBV6-1,NA,few,CASSESWGSMEQYF,TGTGCCAGCAGTGAAAGTTGGGGGAGCATGGAGCAGTACTTC
TRBJ2-1,TRBV7-7,TRBD2,NA,CASSSDRGGNNEQFF,TGTGCTAGCAGCTCGGACCGGGGGGGAAACAATGAGCAGTTCTTC
TRBJ1-5,TRBV7-2,NA,NA,CASSLAFYQPQHF,TGTGCCAGCAGCTTAGCATTTTATCAGCCCCAGCATTTT
TRBJ2-7,TRBV6-1,TRBD1,NA,CASEGASSYEQYF,TGTGCCAGCGAGGGGGCGAGCTCCTACGAGCAGTACTTC
TRBJ2-7,TRBV10-3,NA,NA,CAISARGQDEQYF,TGTGCCATCAGTGCCCGGGGACAAGACGAGCAGTACTTC
TRBJ1-1,TRBV5-6,NA,NA,CASSYGRGTEAFF,TGTGCCAGCAGCTACGGACGGGGCACTGAAGCTTTCTTT
TRBJ2-4,TRBV19,NA,once,CASSSGSSASIRYF,TGTGCCAGTAGTTCTGGGTCGTCTGCGTCAATCCGGTACTTC
TRBJ2-7,TRBV6-5,NA,NA,CASSYSRETLGEQYF,TGTGCCAGCAGTTACTCCCGTGAGACCCTCGGCGAGCAGTACTTC
TRBJ2-1,TRBV15,NA,NA,CATSRGGASNNEQFF,TGTGCCACCAGCAGAGGGGGCGCTTCGAACAATGAGCAGTTCTTC
TRBJ2-1,TRBV5-6,TRBD2,once,CASSLISGDEQFF,TGTGCCAGCAGCCTCATTAGCGGGGATGAGCAGTTCTTC
TRBJ1-1,TRBV5-1,NA,NA,CASRGSRTGDTEAFF,TGCGCCAGCAGAGGATCGCGGACGGGGGACACTGAAGCTTTCTTT
TRBJ2-3,TRBV7-7,TRBD1,NA,CASSLGDSLNTDTQYF,TGTGCTAGCAGCTTAGGGGACAGTCTAAACACAGATACGCAGTATTTT
TRBJ1-4,TRBV7-3,NA,many,CASSLRGLPNEKLFF,TGTGCCAGCAGCTTAAGAGGGTTGCCTAATGAAAAACTGTTTTTT
TRBJ1-6,TRBV19,NA,NA,CASTTDPRGNSPLHF,TGTGCCAGTACCACAGACCCGAGGGGAAATTCACCCCTCCACTTT
TRBJ2-5,TRBV6-5,TRBD2,NA,CASSYSAGGQVETQYF,TGTGCCAGCAGTTATTCGGCGGGGGGACAAGTGGAGACCCAGTACTTC
TRBJ2-7,TRBV27,NA,NA,CASLSPTRGGTYEQYF,TGTGCCAGCTTATCACCGACCAGGGGGGGGACCTACGAGCAGTACTTC
TRBJ1-2,TRBV23-1,NA,NA,CASSQDYGYTF,TGCGCCAGCAGTCAGGACTATGGCTACACCTTC
TRBJ2-7,TRBV2,TRBD1,once,CATFLLGQSSYEQYF,TGTGCCACCTTTCTTCTGGGACAGTCTTCCTACGAGCAGTACTTC
TRBJ2-7,TRBV2,TRBD2,few,CASTPLAGAYEQYF,TGTGCCAGCACCCCACTAGCGGGAGCCTACGAGCAGTACTTC
TRBJ1-5,TRBV19,TRBD1,once,CASSLSGTGNNQPQHF,TGTGCCAGTAGTCTGTCCGGGACAGGGAACAATCAGCCCCAGCATTTT
TRBJ2-5,TRBV19,TRBD2,NA,CASRALGGQETQYF,TGTGCCAGTAGGGCACTGGGGGGGCAAGAGACCCAGTACTTC
TRBJ1-2,TRBV7-2,NA,NA,CASSSAGGYYGYTF,TGTGCCAGCAGCTCTGCCGGGGGTTACTATGGCTACACCTTC